The 27 T cell receptor beta chains below come from one sample, sequenced in a study of early T cells in non-severe SARS-CoV-2 infection. TCRdb reanalysed the 5' RACE reads using MiXCR and keeps one entry per CDR3 protein. The sample contains more than 70,000 distinct CDR3 sequences, approximately 14% of which appear only once. Sequenced input: whole blood. These TCRs come from an adult who was a healthcare worker with PCR-confirmed SARS-CoV-2 infection or an uninfected control (not recorded which).

The chain has TRBV7-6 and TRBJ2-5, with 8 bases fitting TRBD1. The V segment lost 3 bases and the J segment 7 bases; nucleotides outside the gene matches: 7. CDR3 length: 14 residues. Germline CDR1 SGHVS, CDR2 FNYEAQ. Here the CDR3 reads CASSLGTGGGTQYF. CDR3 coding DNA: TGTGCCAGCAGCTTGGGGACAGGAGGGGGGACCCAGTACTTC.

This chain connects TRBV2 to TRBJ2-1; perhaps D is TRBD1 or TRBD2 (5 bases each). CDR1 and CDR2 (germline): SNHLY, FYNNEI. This CDR3 has 12 amino acids. The V end lost 8 bases, the J end lost 9 bases, and 14 bases lay between the germline ends. This CDR3 is CASGEGMGEQFF. CDR3 sequence (DNA): TGTGCCAGCGGCGAGGGGATGGGTGAGCAGTTCTTC.

This clonotype was counted at least ten times. The chain employs TRBV5-1 and TRBJ2-1, with TRBD1 identical over 10 bases. The germline V gene has CDR1 SGHRS and CDR2 YFSETQ. The CDR3 consists of 16 residues. The J segment lost 6 bases and the V segment lost 0 bases, leaving 6 bases of the junction unmatched. The CDR3 reads CASSLAGQGSINEQFF. The DNA for the CDR3 is TGCGCCAGCAGCTTGGCGGGACAGGGGTCTATCAATGAGCAGTTCTTC.

The CDR3 is CSLTRTSTDTQYF. CDR3 coding DNA: TGCAGCCTGACCCGTACTAGCACAGATACGCAGTATTTT. This rearrangement joins TRBV29-1 to TRBJ2-3; D not certain. This CDR3 is 13 amino acids long. The germline V gene has CDR1 SQVTM and CDR2 ANQGSEA. The ends were cut back, 8 bases at V and 0 bases at J, with 12 bases in the middle.

This chain uses TRBV28 with TRBJ2-4, with 10 bases aligning to TRBD1. This CDR3 is built from 17 residues. V trimming: 5 bases; J trimming: 8 bases; junction bases outside the gene matches: 15. The germline CDR1 and CDR2 sequences are MDHEN and SYDVKM. The CDR3 protein is CASSQAGFLGTGDIQYF. For the CDR3, the DNA is TGTGCCAGCAGTCAGGCCGGTTTTTTGGGGACAGGGGACATTCAGTACTTC.

At least ten counts were recorded for this clonotype. The V gene is TRBV6-1, the J gene TRBJ1-4; a weak D match, TRBD1 (6 bases). CDR1 MNHNS and CDR2 SASEGT come from the germline V gene. Between the trimmed V and J ends, which lost 0 bases and 6 bases, there was a span of 11 bases. The CDR3 is made up of 15 amino acids. In nucleotides, the CDR3 is TGTGCCAGCAGTGAAGCACGGGGGCTGTATGAAAAACTGTTTTTT. This translates into CASSEARGLYEKLFF.

The genes are TRBV27 and TRBJ2-2; maybe TRBD2 (5 bases). V lost 0 bases, J lost 7 bases, and 12 bases lay in between. This CDR3 comprises 15 residues. CDR1 MNHEY and CDR2 SMNVEV come from the germline V gene (reference sequence). The CDR3 bases are TGTGCCAGCAGTTTATCACGGGGTGGCATCGGGGAGCTGTTTTTT. This encodes CASSLSRGGIGELFF.

The chain recombines TRBV4-2 with TRBJ2-5, with 9 bases matching TRBD2. Germline values: CDR1 LGHNA, CDR2 YNFKEQ. The CDR3 has 17 residues. The V gene end was trimmed by 5 bases and the J gene end by 0 bases; junction bases not matched to a gene: 10. CDR3 region: CASSIAASSGDQETQYF. The CDR3 bases are TGTGCCAGCAGCATTGCCGCCTCTAGCGGGGACCAAGAGACCCAGTACTTC.

This clonotype was counted only a few times. V and J are TRBV6-2 or TRBV6-3 and TRBJ1-1; no definite D call. This CDR3 spans 13 amino acids. The germline V and J ends were trimmed by 3 bases and 5 bases, with 10 bases remaining between them. Germline-derived CDR1 and CDR2 are MNHEY and SVGEGT. In DNA form, the CDR3 reads TGTGCCAGCAGTTATCAGCGGAGGACTGAAGCTTTCTTT. The encoded protein is CASSYQRRTEAFF.

This clonotype occurred a few times. The chain has TRBV6-1 and TRBJ2-5; D is uncertain. This CDR3 is 13 amino acids long. V shed 1 base and J shed 2 bases, with 5 bases lying between them. The germline gives CDR1 MNHNS, CDR2 SASEGT. CDR3 nucleotides: TGTGCCAGCAGTGAAGTACAGCAAGAGACCCAGTACTTC. Its translation: CASSEVQQETQYF.

This clonotype appeared many times. The chain links TRBV20-1 to TRBJ2-1, with 7 positions matching TRBD2. The V and J ends lost 0 bases and 1 base, in that order; junction bases with no gene match: 6. Germline lookup yields CDR1 DFQATT and CDR2 SNEGSKA (reference sequence). The CDR3 has 16 residues. The CDR3 DNA sequence: TGCAGTGCTAGAGATCGGCGGGGGTCGTCCTACAATGAGCAGTTCTTC. This sequence encodes CSARDRRGSSYNEQFF.

A few counts support this clonotype. The chain carries TRBV5-5 and TRBJ1-3, with D unclear. The CDR3 contains 16 residues. Germline assignment: CDR1 SGHKS and CDR2 YYEKEE (reference sequence). Trimming stripped 6 bases from V and 0 bases from J, with 16 bases between. The CDR3 DNA sequence: TGTGCCAGCAAGAGGGTCGGACGGGCCTCTGGAAACACCATATATTTT. Translation gives CASKRVGRASGNTIYF.

Only one count was recorded for this clonotype. This chain links TRBV7-2 with TRBJ2-2; D gene ambiguous. Germline values: CDR1 SGHTA, CDR2 FQGNSA. The CDR3 runs 18 residues. V gave up 2 bases and J gave up 0 bases, with 16 bases separating them. The CDR3 is CASSLTSLGSTNTGELFF. CDR3 DNA: TGTGCCAGCAGCTTAACCTCCCTGGGCAGCACGAACACCGGGGAGCTGTTTTTT.

This chain connects TRBV7-9 to TRBJ2-2; no firm D call. Trimming removed 1 base at V and 6 bases at J, with 6 bases between. The CDR3 loop spans 13 amino acids. Germline CDR1 SEHNR, CDR2 FQNEAQ (reference sequence). The CDR3 coding sequence is TGTGCCAGCAGCTTAGATATTGCCGGGGAGCTGTTTTTT. It is translated as CASSLDIAGELFF.

This clonotype was seen a handful of times. V usage is TRBV6-5 and J usage is TRBJ2-2, with D uncertain. CDR1 is MNHEY, CDR2 SVGAGI, per germline. The V and J ends lost 1 base and 0 bases respectively, with 9 bases between them. The CDR3 covers 16 residues. This CDR3 is CASSYYSFANTGELFF. The CDR3 nucleotides read TGTGCCAGCAGTTACTACTCGTTCGCGAACACCGGGGAGCTGTTTTTT.

Concerning this clonotype itself: One end of the junction is discordant with germline, which a read error may explain. V usage is TRBV9 and J usage is TRBJ2-5, with TRBD2 identical over 9 bases. This CDR3 comprises 14 residues. Germline loops: CDR1 SGDLS, CDR2 YYNGEE. The CDR3 coding sequence is TGTGCCAGCAGCGCGGGGACTAGCCAAGGGACCCAGTACTTC. It is translated as CASSAGTSQGTQYF.

This clonotype was recorded many times. The rearrangement uses TRBV7-8 and TRBJ2-7; tentatively, D is TRBD1 (5 bases). Germline V gene lookup returns CDR1 SGHVS and CDR2 FQNEAQ. This CDR3 is 13 amino acids long. V was cut by 3 bases and J by 4 bases, with 10 bases left in between. The CDR3 sequence: CASSLDTQYEQYF. CDR3 sequence (DNA): TGTGCCAGCAGCTTGGACACCCAATACGAGCAGTACTTC.

This chain connects TRBV7-8 to TRBJ1-2; D is uncertain. The ends were cut back, 4 bases at V and 5 bases at J, with 8 bases in the middle. Germline CDR1 reads SGHVS; CDR2 reads FQNEAQ. The CDR3 sequence is 12 residues long. CDR3 residues: CASSSSIYGYTF. The CDR3 nucleotides read TGTGCCAGCAGCTCAAGTATATATGGCTACACCTTC.

This clonotype was observed at least ten times. The V call is TRBV28, the J call TRBJ2-1, with D possibly matching TRBD2 (5 bases). Germline V gives CDR1 MDHEN, CDR2 SYDVKM. The CDR3 has 15 residues. With 3 bases removed from V and 7 bases from J, the gap between germline ends came to 16 bases. This CDR3 reads CASSLLAGGSNEQFF. The CDR3 DNA reads as TGTGCCAGCAGTTTGTTAGCAGGAGGATCAAATGAGCAGTTCTTC. The full variable domain, its missing parts supplied by reference TRBV28 and TRBJ2-1, is DVKVTQSSRYLVKRTGEKVFLECVQDMDHENMFWYRQDPGLGLRLIYFSYDVKMKEKGDIPEGYSVSREKKERFSLILESASTNQTSMYLCASSLLAGGSNEQFFGPGTRLTVL.

The V gene is TRBV5-1, the J gene TRBJ2-1, with a tentative D call TRBD1 (6 bases). The germline V gene encodes CDR1 SGHRS and CDR2 YFSETQ. V shed 7 bases and J shed 2 bases, with 19 bases lying between them. This CDR3 has 16 amino acids. CDR3: CASARPGVGTYNEQFF. The CDR3 DNA follows: TGCGCCAGCGCAAGGCCAGGGGTTGGGACCTACAATGAGCAGTTCTTC.

This clonotype was counted ten times or more. This sequence joins TRBV5-1 and TRBJ1-4; no clear D. Germline V CDR1 and CDR2: SGHRS, YFSETQ. The CDR3 covers 12 residues. Trimming took off 3 bases at V and 7 bases at J, with 7 bases between the two ends. The CDR3 here is CASSSGSEKLFF. For the CDR3, the DNA is TGCGCCAGCAGCTCTGGGAGTGAAAAACTGTTTTTT.

The rearrangement joins TRBV29-1 to TRBJ2-3; TRBD2 aligns across 7 bases. The ends lost 3 bases at V and 2 bases at J; junction bases unmatched: 8. This CDR3 comprises 15 residues. The germline V gene has CDR1 SQVTM and CDR2 ANQGSEA. The CDR3 protein is CSVDDKRGHTDTQYF. CDR3 sequence (DNA): TGCAGCGTTGATGATAAGCGGGGCCACACAGATACGCAGTATTTT.

V is TRBV7-3 and J is TRBJ2-3; 8 bases line up with TRBD2. CDR3 length equals 16 residues. Trimming took 2 bases from V and 3 from J; bases not matched to a gene: 7. Germline V gives CDR1 SGHTA, CDR2 FQGTGA. The CDR3 spells CASSLLGTRGTDTQYF. The CDR3 nucleotides are TGTGCCAGCAGCTTACTAGGGACTAGGGGGACAGATACGCAGTATTTT.

This clonotype was detected many times. This sequence joins TRBV11-2 and TRBJ2-3; 8 bases fit TRBD1. V gave up 5 bases and J gave up 2 bases; unmatched junction bases: 3. The CDR3 is 14 amino acids. Germline CDR1 and CDR2: SGHAT and FQNNGV. CDR3 amino acids: CASSGGQATDTQYF. CDR3 nucleotide sequence: TGTGCCAGCAGCGGGGGACAGGCCACAGATACGCAGTATTTT.

This clonotype has a count of ten or more. This chain connects TRBV20-1 to TRBJ2-3, with D tentatively TRBD2 (6 bases). V was clipped by 2 bases and J by 3 bases, with 12 bases between them. Germline lookup yields CDR1 DFQATT and CDR2 SNEGSKA (reference sequence). This CDR3 has 14 residues. DNA of the CDR3: TGCAGTGCTAGATCGGAGGGGTTGACAGATACGCAGTATTTT. This encodes CSARSEGLTDTQYF.

The chain couples TRBV28 to TRBJ2-5, with a possible D match to TRBD1 (6 bases). The CDR3 sequence is 13 residues long. CDR1 is MDHEN, CDR2 SYDVKM, per germline. Deletions cut 10 bases from V and 2 bases from J, with 14 bases between. CDR3 nucleotides: TGTGCCACGGATTCCGGGACACAAGAGACCCAGTACTTC. Translation gives CATDSGTQETQYF.

In its sample, this clonotype was seen a few times. CDR3 nucleotides: TGCAGTGTCTTGGGAGGGGTCACCTACGAGCAGTACTTC. Its protein is CSVLGGVTYEQYF. The chain couples TRBV20-1 to TRBJ2-7; TRBD2 matches 7 bases. The germline V gene has CDR1 DFQATT and CDR2 SNEGSKA (reference sequence). The V gene end was trimmed by 7 bases and the J gene end by 2 bases; junction bases not matched to a gene: 8. The CDR3 length is 13 residues.